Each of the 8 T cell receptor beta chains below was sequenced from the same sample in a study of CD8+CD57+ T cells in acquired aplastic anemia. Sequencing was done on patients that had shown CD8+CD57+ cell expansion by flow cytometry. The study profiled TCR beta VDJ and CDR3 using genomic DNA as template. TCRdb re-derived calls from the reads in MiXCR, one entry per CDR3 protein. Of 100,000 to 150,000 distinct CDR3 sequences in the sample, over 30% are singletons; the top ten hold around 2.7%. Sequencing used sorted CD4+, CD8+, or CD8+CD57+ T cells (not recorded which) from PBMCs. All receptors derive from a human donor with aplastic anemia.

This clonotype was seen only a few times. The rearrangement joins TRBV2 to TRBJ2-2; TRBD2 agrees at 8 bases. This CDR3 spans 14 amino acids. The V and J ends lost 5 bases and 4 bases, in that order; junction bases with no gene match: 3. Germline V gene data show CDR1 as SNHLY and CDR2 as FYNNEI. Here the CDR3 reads CASSYGGGTGELFF. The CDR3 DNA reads TGTGCCAGCAGTTACGGGGGGGGCACCGGGGAGCTGTTTTTT. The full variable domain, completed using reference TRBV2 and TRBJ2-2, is EPEVTQTPSHQVTQMGQEVILRCVPISNHLYFYWYRQILGQKVEFLVSFYNNEISEKSEIFDDQFSVERPDGSNFTLKIRSTKLEDSAMYFCASSYGGGTGELFFGEGSRLTVL.

CDR3 sequence (DNA): TGTGCCAGTAGGGGGCCCACAGATACGCAGTATTTT. Its protein is CASRGPTDTQYF. The J gene is TRBJ2-3, the V gene TRBV19, with D possibly being TRBD1 (5 bases). Between the trimmed V and J ends, which lost 6 bases and 2 bases, there was a span of 6 bases. Germline V gene sequence: CDR1 LNHDA, CDR2 SQIVND (reference sequence). The CDR3 has 12 amino acids.

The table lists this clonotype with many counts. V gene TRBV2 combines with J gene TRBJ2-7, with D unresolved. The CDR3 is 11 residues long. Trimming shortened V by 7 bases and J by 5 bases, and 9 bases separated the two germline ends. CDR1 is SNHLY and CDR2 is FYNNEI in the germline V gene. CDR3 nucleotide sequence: TGTGCCAGCACGTATTTCGACGAGCAGTACGTC. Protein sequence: CASTYFDEQYV.

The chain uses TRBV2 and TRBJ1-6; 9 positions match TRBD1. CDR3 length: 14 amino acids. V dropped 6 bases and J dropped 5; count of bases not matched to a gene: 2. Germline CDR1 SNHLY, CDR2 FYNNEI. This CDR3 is CASRDRGHNSPLHF. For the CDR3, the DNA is TGTGCCAGCAGGGACAGGGGACATAATTCACCCCTCCACTTT.

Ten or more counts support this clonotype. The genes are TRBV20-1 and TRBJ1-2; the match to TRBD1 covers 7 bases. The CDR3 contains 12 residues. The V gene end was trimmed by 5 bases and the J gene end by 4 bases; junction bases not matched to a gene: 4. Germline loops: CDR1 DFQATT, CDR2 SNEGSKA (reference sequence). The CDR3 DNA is TGCAGTGCTTTAAACAGGGGCTATGGCTACACCTTC. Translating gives CSALNRGYGYTF.

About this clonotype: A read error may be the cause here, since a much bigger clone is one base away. CDR3: CASSEVTGSVSPLHF. The CDR3 DNA is TGTGCCAGCAGTGAAGTGACAGGGTCGGTTTCACCCCTCCACTTT. V is TRBV10-3 and J is TRBJ1-6, with TRBD1 matching over 7 bases. CDR3 length: 15 residues. Germline V gene sequence: CDR1 ENHRY, CDR2 SYGVKD.

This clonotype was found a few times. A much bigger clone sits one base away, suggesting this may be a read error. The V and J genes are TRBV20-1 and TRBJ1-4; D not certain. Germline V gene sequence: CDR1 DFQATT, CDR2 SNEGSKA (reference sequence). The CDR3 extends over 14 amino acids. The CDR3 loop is CRARDMTRTEKLFF. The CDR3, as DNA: TGCCGTGCTAGAGATATGACAAGGACGGAAAAACTGTTTTTT.

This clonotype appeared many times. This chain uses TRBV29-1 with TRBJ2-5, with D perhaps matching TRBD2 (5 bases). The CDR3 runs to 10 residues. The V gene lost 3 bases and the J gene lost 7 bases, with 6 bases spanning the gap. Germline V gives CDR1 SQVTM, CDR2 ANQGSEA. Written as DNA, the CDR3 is TGCAGCGTTGATGAGGGGACCCAGTACTTC. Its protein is CSVDEGTQYF. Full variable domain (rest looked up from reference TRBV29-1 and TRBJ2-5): SAVISQKPSRDICQRGTSLTIQCQVDSQVTMMFWYRQQPGQSLTLIATANQGSEATYESGFVIDKFPISRPNLTFSTLTVSNMSPEDSSIYLCSVDEGTQYFGPGTRLLVL.